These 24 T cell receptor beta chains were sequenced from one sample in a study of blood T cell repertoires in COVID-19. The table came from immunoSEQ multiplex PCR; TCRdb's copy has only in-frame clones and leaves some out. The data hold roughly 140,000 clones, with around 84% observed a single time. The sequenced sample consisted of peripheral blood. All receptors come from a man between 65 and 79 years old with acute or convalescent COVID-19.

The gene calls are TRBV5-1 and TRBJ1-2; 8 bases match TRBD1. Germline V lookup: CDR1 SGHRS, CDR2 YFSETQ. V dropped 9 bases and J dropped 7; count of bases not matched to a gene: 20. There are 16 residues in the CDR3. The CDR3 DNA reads TGCGCCAAGAATTCCTGGGACCGCGGACAGGGCTGTGGCTACACCTTC. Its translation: CAKNSWDRGQGCGYTF.

The CDR3 sequence: CASSSHRGEQFF. The CDR3 DNA reads as TGTGCCAGCAGTTCTCACAGGGGTGAGCAGTTCTTC. The chain has TRBV11-3 and TRBJ2-1; the match to TRBD1 covers 7 bases. Germline V gene sequence: CDR1 SGHNT, CDR2 YENEEA. This CDR3 comprises 12 residues. Trimming cost V 6 bases and J 9 bases; bases outside gene matches: 5.

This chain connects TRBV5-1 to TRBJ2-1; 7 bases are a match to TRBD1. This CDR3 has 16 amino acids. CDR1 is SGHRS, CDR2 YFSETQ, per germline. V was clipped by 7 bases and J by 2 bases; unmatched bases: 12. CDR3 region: CASQQGTGTPYNEQFF. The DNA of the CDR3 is TGCGCCAGCCAACAGGGGACCGGGACACCCTACAATGAGCAGTTCTTC.

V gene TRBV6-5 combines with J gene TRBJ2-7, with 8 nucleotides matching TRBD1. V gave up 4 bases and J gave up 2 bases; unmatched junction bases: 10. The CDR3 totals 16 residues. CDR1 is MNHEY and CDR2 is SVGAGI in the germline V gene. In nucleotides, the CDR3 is TGTGCCAGCAGTTCAGGGGGCGCAGGCAGGACCTACGAGCAGTACTTC. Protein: CASSSGGAGRTYEQYF.

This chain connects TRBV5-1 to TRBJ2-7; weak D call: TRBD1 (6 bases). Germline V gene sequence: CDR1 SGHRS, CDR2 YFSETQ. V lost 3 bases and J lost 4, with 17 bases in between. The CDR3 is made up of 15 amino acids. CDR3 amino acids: CASSSGQTSTYEQYF. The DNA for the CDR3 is TGCGCCAGCAGCTCAGGACAGACCTCAACTTACGAGCAGTACTTC.

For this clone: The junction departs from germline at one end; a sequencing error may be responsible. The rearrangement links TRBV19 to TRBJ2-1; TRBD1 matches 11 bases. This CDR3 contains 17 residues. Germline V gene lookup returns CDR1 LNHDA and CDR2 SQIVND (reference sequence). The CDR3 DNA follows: TGTGCCAGTAGGATAGAAGTCCGGGACAGGGGGTCGAATGAGCAGTTCTTC. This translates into CASRIEVRDRGSNEQFF. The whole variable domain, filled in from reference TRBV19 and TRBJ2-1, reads DGGITQSPKYLFRKEGQNVTLSCEQNLNHDAMYWYRQDPGQGLRLIYYSQIVNDFQKGDIAEGYSVSREKKESFPLTVTSAQKNPTAFYLCASRIEVRDRGSNEQFFGPGTRLTVL.

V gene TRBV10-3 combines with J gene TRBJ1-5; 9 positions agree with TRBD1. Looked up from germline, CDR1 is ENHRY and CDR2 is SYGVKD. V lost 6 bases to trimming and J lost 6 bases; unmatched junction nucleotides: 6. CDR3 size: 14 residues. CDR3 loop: CAIRGTGYGQPQHF. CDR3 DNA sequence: TGTGCCATCAGGGGGACAGGGTACGGTCAGCCCCAGCATTTT.

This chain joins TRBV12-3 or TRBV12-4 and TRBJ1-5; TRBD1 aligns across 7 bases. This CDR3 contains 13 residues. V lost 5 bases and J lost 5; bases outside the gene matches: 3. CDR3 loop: CASSTGDHQPQHF. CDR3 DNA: TGTGCCAGCAGTACAGGGGACCATCAGCCCCAGCATTTT.

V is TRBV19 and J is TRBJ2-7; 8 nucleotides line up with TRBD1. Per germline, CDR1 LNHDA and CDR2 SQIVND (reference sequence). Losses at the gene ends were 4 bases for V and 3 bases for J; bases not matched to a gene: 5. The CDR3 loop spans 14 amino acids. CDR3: CASSTQGASYEQYF. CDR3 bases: TGTGCCAGTAGTACTCAGGGGGCCAGCTACGAGCAGTACTTC.

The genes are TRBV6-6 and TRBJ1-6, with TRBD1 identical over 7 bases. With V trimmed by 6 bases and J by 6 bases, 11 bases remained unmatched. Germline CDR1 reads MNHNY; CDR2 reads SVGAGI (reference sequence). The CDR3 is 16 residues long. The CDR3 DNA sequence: TGTGCCAGCAGATTCCAGGAGGGGGCAGCTAATTCACCCCTCCACTTT. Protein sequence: CASRFQEGAANSPLHF.

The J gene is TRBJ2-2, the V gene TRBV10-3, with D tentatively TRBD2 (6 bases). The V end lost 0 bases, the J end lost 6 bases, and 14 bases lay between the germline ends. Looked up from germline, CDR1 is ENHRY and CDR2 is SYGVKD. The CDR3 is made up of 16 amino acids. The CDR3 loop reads CAISESRGRDAGELFF. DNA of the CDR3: TGTGCCATCAGTGAGTCACGGGGGAGAGACGCCGGGGAGCTGTTTTTT.

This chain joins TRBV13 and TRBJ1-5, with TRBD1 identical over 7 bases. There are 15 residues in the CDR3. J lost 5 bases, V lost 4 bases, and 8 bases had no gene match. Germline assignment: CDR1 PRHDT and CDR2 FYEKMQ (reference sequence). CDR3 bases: TGTGCCAGCAGCTGGACAGGAGAGGCGTATCAGCCCCAGCATTTT. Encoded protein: CASSWTGEAYQPQHF.

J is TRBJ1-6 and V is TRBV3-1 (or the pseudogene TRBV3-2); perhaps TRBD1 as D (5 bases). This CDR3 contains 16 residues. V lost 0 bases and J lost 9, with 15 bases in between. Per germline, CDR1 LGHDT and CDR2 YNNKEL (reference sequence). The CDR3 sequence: CASSQDQQVVISPLHF. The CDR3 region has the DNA TGTGCCAGCAGCCAAGATCAACAGGTGGTAATTTCACCCCTCCACTTT.

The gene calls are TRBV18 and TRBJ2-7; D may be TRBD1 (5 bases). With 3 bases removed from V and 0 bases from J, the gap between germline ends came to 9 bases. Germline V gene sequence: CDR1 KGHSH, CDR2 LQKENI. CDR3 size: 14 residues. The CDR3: CASSPGANSYEQYF. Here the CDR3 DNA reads TGTGCCAGCTCACCTGGGGCCAACTCCTACGAGCAGTACTTC.

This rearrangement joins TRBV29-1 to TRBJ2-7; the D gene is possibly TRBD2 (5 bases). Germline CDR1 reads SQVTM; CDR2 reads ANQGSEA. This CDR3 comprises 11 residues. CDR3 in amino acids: CASRADGEQYF. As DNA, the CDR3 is TGCGCTTCGAGGGCCGACGGGGAGCAGTACTTC.

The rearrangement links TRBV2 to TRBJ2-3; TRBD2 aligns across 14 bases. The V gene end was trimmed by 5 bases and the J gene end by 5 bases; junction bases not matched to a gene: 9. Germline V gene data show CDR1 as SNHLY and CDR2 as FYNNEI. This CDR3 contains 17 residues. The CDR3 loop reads CASSSRLAGGPGDTQYF. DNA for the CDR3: TGTGCCAGCAGTTCACGACTAGCGGGAGGGCCAGGAGATACGCAGTATTTT.

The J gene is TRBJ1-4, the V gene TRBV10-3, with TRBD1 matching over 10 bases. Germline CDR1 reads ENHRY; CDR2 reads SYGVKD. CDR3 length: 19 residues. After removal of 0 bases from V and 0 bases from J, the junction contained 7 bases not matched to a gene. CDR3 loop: CAISESGGQGRTTNEKLFF. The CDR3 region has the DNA TGTGCCATCAGTGAGTCCGGGGGACAGGGGCGAACAACTAATGAAAAACTGTTTTTT.

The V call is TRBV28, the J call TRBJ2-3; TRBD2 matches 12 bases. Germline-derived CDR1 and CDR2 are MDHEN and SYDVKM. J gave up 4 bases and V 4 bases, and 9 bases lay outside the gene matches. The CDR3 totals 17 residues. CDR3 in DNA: TGTGCCAGCAGTTCGCGACTAGCGGGAGAGGGGGCAGATACGCAGTATTTT. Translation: CASSSRLAGEGADTQYF.

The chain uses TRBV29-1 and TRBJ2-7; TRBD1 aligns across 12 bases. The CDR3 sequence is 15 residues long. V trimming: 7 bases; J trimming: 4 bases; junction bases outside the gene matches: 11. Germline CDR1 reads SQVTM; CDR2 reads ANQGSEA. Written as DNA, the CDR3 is TGCAGCGCCGCCCCGGGACAGGGGGCGTCTTACGAGCAGTACTTC. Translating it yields CSAAPGQGASYEQYF.

For the CDR3, the DNA is TGTGCCAGTAGTATAGCTCTCTCAGGGGCGTTGTACGAGCAGTACTTC. Translating it yields CASSIALSGALYEQYF. The chain combines TRBV19 with TRBJ2-7; D is perhaps TRBD1 (6 bases). With 1 base removed from V and 4 bases from J, the gap between germline ends came to 17 bases. This CDR3 comprises 16 residues. Germline assignment: CDR1 LNHDA and CDR2 SQIVND (reference sequence). The entire variable domain, with the rest obtained from reference TRBV19 and TRBJ2-7, is as follows: DGGITQSPKYLFRKEGQNVTLSCEQNLNHDAMYWYRQDPGQGLRLIYYSQIVNDFQKGDIAEGYSVSREKKESFPLTVTSAQKNPTAFYLCASSIALSGALYEQYFGPGTRLTVT.

CDR3 nucleotide sequence: TGTGCCAGCACCAAAAGGGGGAGAGAGGCGGATACGCAGTATTTT. As protein: CASTKRGREADTQYF. The rearrangement links TRBV21-1 to TRBJ2-3; the table's D call, TRBD1, has no DNA check behind it. TRBV21-1 represents a pseudogene. The CDR3 sequence is 15 residues long.

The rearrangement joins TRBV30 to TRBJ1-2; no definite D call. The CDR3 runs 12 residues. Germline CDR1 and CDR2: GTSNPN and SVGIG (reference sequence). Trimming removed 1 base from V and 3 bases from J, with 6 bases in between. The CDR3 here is CAWSEEDYGYTF. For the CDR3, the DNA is TGTGCCTGGAGTGAGGAGGACTATGGCTACACCTTC.

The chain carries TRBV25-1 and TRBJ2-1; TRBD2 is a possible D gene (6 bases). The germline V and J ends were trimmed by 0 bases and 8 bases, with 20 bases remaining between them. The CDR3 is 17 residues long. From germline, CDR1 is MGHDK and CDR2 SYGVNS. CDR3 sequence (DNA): TGTGCCAGCAGTGAATATACGGGTGGCGGGGCCCGGGATGAGCAGTTCTTC. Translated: CASSEYTGGGARDEQFF.

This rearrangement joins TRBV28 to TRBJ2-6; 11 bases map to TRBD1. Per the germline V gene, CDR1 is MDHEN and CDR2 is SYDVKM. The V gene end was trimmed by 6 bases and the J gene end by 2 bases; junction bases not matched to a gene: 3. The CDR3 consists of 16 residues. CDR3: CASSRDRGAGANVLTF. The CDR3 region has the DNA TGTGCCAGCAGCCGGGACAGGGGGGCTGGGGCCAACGTCCTGACTTTC. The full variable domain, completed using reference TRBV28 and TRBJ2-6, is DVKVTQSSRYLVKRTGEKVFLECVQDMDHENMFWYRQDPGLGLRLIYFSYDVKMKEKGDIPEGYSVSREKKERFSLILESASTNQTSMYLCASSRDRGAGANVLTFGAGSRLTVL.